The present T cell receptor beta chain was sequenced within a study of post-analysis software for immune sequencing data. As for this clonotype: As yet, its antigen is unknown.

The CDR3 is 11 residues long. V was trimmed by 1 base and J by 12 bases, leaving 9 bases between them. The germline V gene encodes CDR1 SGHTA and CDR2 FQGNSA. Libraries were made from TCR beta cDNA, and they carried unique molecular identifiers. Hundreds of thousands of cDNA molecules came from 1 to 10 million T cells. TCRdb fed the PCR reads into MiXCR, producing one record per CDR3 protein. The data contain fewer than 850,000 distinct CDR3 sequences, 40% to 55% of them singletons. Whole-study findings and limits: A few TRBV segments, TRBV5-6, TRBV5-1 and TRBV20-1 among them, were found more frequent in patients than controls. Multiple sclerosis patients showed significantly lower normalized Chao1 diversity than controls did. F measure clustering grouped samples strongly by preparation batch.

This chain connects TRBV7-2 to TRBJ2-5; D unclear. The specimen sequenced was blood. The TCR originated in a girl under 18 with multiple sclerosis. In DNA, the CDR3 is TGTGCCAGCAGCTTAGGTACCTCGGAGTACTTC. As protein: CASSLGTSEYF.